These T cell receptor beta chains were read from a single sample in a study of shared clonotypes between healthy human individuals. TCRdb keeps only in-frame clones here, not all; method: immunoSEQ multiplex PCR. Of some 530,000 clones in the sample, 81% were seen once. The specimen sequenced was PBMCs. Every receptor here comes from a woman aged 40 to 50 in good health. Some clones in this sample may be carry-over from other donors' samples. Each CDR3 is given with its conserved first and last residue. Fields, in order: CDR3 length, clone size, J gene, V gene, D gene, CDR3 protein, CDR3 DNA. The D gene is left open where the match is weak. The listing skips clone size in some rows; elsewhere it reads once, few, many or a size class.

15 NA TRBJ2-7 TRBV19 TRBD1 CASSIEGTGGYEQYF TGTGCCAGTAGTATAGAAGGGACAGGGGGCTACGAGCAGTACTTC
15 NA TRBJ2-2 TRBV6-5 NA CASSYTGANTGELFF TGTGCCAGCAGTTACACCGGGGCGAACACCGGGGAGCTGTTTTTT
14 NA TRBJ1-4 TRBV7-9 NA CASSLGSENEKLFF TGTGCCAGCAGCTTAGGGTCAGAAAATGAAAAACTGTTTTTT
15 NA TRBJ2-7 TRBV5-4 NA CASRIGAGSSYEQYF TGTGCCAGCAGGATTGGGGCGGGCAGCTCCTACGAGCAGTACTTC
19 NA TRBJ1-1 TRBV13 NA CASSLEGGGRRIVYTEAFF TGTGCCAGCAGCTTAGAAGGTGGGGGTCGAAGAATAGTCTACACTGAAGCTTTCTTT
15 NA TRBJ2-1 TRBV9 TRBD2 CASSVVGGSYNEQFF TGTGCCAGCAGCGTAGTCGGGGGGTCCTACAATGAGCAGTTCTTC
15 once TRBJ2-1 TRBV5-1 TRBD2 CASSLLAGGPNEQFF TGCGCCAGCAGTTTACTAGCGGGAGGGCCCAATGAGCAGTTCTTC
16 NA TRBJ2-3 TRBV27 TRBD2 CASSKGTSLSPYTQYF TGTGCCAGCAGTAAAGGGACTAGCCTATCGCCCTATACGCAGTATTTT
15 NA TRBJ2-7 TRBV11-2 TRBD2 CASSQRLAGVYEQYF TGTGCCAGCAGCCAACGACTAGCGGGAGTATACGAGCAGTACTTC
16 NA TRBJ1-5 TRBV10-2 NA CASSESLWATNQPQHF TGCGCCAGCAGTGAGTCTTTGTGGGCCACCAACCAGCCCCAGCATTTT
14 NA TRBJ2-1 TRBV29-1 TRBD2 CSVLTSPNYNEQFF TGCAGCGTTTTGACTAGCCCGAACTACAATGAGCAGTTCTTC
17 few TRBJ2-7 TRBV4-3 TRBD1 CASSQEGTGDSVYEQYF TGCGCCAGCAGCCAAGAGGGCACAGGGGATTCGGTTTACGAGCAGTACTTC
15 NA TRBJ1-2 TRBV9 NA CASSVSADARGGYTF TGTGCCAGCAGCGTAAGCGCCGACGCTCGGGGTGGCTACACCTTC
11 NA TRBJ1-1 TRBV29-1 NA CSVSVNTEAFF TGCAGCGTCTCGGTGAACACTGAAGCTTTCTTT
13 once TRBJ1-2 TRBV5-8 NA CASSLTGTYGYTF TGTGCCAGCAGCTTGACCGGGACCTATGGCTACACCTTC
15 NA TRBJ2-2 TRBV7-7 TRBD2 CASSSGLAGTGELFF TGTGCTAGCAGCTCCGGACTAGCGGGAACCGGGGAGCTGTTTTTT
16 NA TRBJ2-1 TRBV7-2 TRBD2 CASRSKSGSSYNEQFF TGTGCCAGCAGATCTAAGAGCGGGAGCTCCTACAATGAGCAGTTCTTC
15 NA TRBJ2-7 TRBV28 NA CASSPPGSEGYEQYF TGTGCCAGCAGTCCGCCGGGCTCCGAGGGCTACGAGCAGTACTTC
12 few TRBJ1-2 TRBV5-6 NA CASSSRMGGYTF TGTGCCAGCAGCTCGAGGATGGGAGGCTACACCTTC
15 NA TRBJ2-5 TRBV5-6 NA CASSPPGGSQETQYF TGTGCCAGCAGCCCCCCCGGGGGCAGTCAAGAGACCCAGTACTTC
12 NA TRBJ2-1 TRBV9 NA CASSSESNEQFF TGTGCCAGCAGCTCCGAAAGCAATGAGCAGTTCTTC
14 NA TRBJ2-7 TRBV7-2 NA CASIHPGSSYEQYF TGTGCCAGCATCCATCCGGGGAGCTCCTACGAGCAGTACTTC
19 NA TRBJ2-5 TRBV9 TRBD1 CASSVYPPSGTGGLETQYF TGTGCCAGCAGCGTATATCCCCCTAGCGGGACAGGGGGCTTGGAGACCCAGTACTTC
13 NA TRBJ2-3 TRBV29-1 NA CSVGDLATDTQYF TGCAGCGTTGGGGACCTGGCCACAGATACGCAGTATTTT
15 NA TRBJ2-2 TRBV30 TRBD1 CAWSVGTANTGELFF TGTGCCTGGAGTGTAGGGACAGCGAACACCGGGGAGCTGTTTTTT
14 NA TRBJ1-1 TRBV5-1 NA CASSLGPGDTEAFF TGCGCCAGCAGCTTGGGGCCCGGGGACACTGAAGCTTTCTTT
14 many TRBJ2-7 TRBV5-6 TRBD1 CASSSGTGRHEQYF TGTGCCAGCAGCTCCGGGACAGGGAGGCACGAGCAGTACTTC
12 NA TRBJ2-3 TRBV11-3 NA CASSSDTDTQYF TGTGCCAGCAGCTCTGACACAGATACGCAGTATTTT
12 medium-sized TRBJ2-7 TRBV7-8 NA CASSHGGGEQYF TGTGCCAGCAGCCACGGGGGCGGCGAGCAGTACTTC
14 NA TRBJ2-5 TRBV19 NA CASSKGGDQETQYF TGTGCCAGTAGTAAGGGGGGCGACCAAGAGACCCAGTACTTC
15 NA TRBJ2-4 TRBV7-9 NA CASAAMTVAKNIQYF TGTGCCAGCGCGGCGATGACAGTAGCCAAAAACATTCAGTACTTC
14 NA TRBJ2-6 TRBV30 NA CARPAASGANVLTF TGTGCCCGCCCGGCCGCCTCTGGGGCCAACGTCCTGACTTTC
17 NA TRBJ2-3 TRBV10-3 TRBD2 CAISEPGTSGYTDTQYF TGTGCCATCAGTGAGCCCGGGACTAGCGGATACACAGATACGCAGTATTTT
18 NA TRBJ2-3 TRBV11-1 NA CASSFTRRENPSTDTQYF TGTGCCAGCAGCTTTACACGGCGAGAGAATCCTAGCACAGATACGCAGTATTTT
13 NA TRBJ1-1 TRBV28 NA CASSLGAVPEAFF TGTGCCAGCAGTTTGGGCGCGGTCCCTGAAGCTTTCTTT
14 NA TRBJ2-7 TRBV12-5 NA CASGPRTDSSEQYF TGTGCTAGTGGTCCTCGGACGGACAGTAGCGAGCAGTACTTC
18 NA TRBJ1-1 TRBV4-1 NA CASSQSIYIQYMNTEAFF TGCGCCAGCAGCCAGTCGATTTATATACAGTACATGAACACTGAAGCTTTCTTT
14 NA TRBJ1-1 TRBV28 TRBD1 CASISGTVNTEAFF TGTGCCAGCATCTCCGGGACAGTGAACACTGAAGCTTTCTTT
15 NA TRBJ1-5 TRBV2 NA CASRPGTKSNQPQHF TGTGCCAGCAGGCCCGGCACCAAGAGCAATCAGCCCCAGCATTTT
14 NA TRBJ2-1 TRBV7-9 NA CASSLGQAGRGQFF TGTGCCAGCAGCTTAGGACAGGCTGGCCGTGGGCAGTTCTTC
15 NA TRBJ2-5 TRBV11-2 TRBD1 CASSAPGQTAGTQYF TGTGCCAGCAGCGCGCCGGGACAGACCGCAGGGACCCAGTACTTC
14 NA TRBJ2-7 TRBV6-5 NA CASRVVAGAYEQYF TGTGCCAGCCGCGTGGTGGCAGGGGCCTACGAGCAGTACTTC
13 NA TRBJ2-3 TRBV4-3 NA CASSQERRDTQYF TGCGCCAGCAGCCAAGAACGGAGGGATACGCAGTATTTT
12 many TRBJ1-2 TRBV28 NA CASAPGRAGYTF TGTGCCAGCGCTCCGGGCAGGGCGGGCTACACCTTC
18 once TRBJ2-7 TRBV30 TRBD2 CAWSMRTARLAGGYEQYF TGTGCCTGGAGCATGAGGACAGCCCGACTAGCGGGAGGCTACGAGCAGTACTTC
12 NA TRBJ1-2 TRBV4-2 NA CASSSGTWGYTF TGTGCCAGCAGCTCAGGGACTTGGGGCTACACCTTC
15 NA TRBJ2-1 TRBV7-3 TRBD2 CASSLSGTSYNEQFF TGTGCCAGCAGCCTAAGCGGGACCTCCTACAATGAGCAGTTCTTC
16 NA TRBJ2-3 TRBV5-1 TRBD2 CASSFVAGASTDTQYF TGCGCCAGCAGCTTTGTAGCGGGAGCTAGCACAGATACGCAGTATTTT
12 NA TRBJ1-2 TRBV7-2 NA CASSLGGFWAHF TGTGCCAGCAGCTTAGGAGGGTTTTGGGCCCACTTC
13 NA TRBJ2-7 TRBV27 TRBD1 CASRRTGEREQYF TGTGCCAGCAGGCGGACAGGTGAAAGGGAGCAGTACTTC
15 NA TRBJ1-2 TRBV28 TRBD1 CASSPTGTVYNGYTF TGTGCCAGCAGTCCGACCGGGACAGTGTACAATGGCTACACCTTC
19 NA TRBJ2-6 TRBV11-2 TRBD1 CASSLVRNRGSSGANVLTF TGTGCCAGCAGCTTAGTCCGTAACAGGGGGAGTTCTGGGGCCAACGTCCTGACTTTC
13 NA TRBJ2-7 TRBV27 NA CASRIGPGYEQYF TGTGCCAGCAGAATAGGGCCGGGCTACGAGCAGTACTTC
15 NA TRBJ2-3 TRBV15 NA CATSSRTTSTDTQYF TGTGCCACCAGCAGTCGGACGACTAGCACAGATACGCAGTATTTT
13 NA TRBJ1-2 TRBV4-3 NA CASSQSDLGGYTF TGCGCCAGCAGCCAGAGCGATTTGGGTGGCTACACCTTC
15 NA TRBJ1-1 TRBV4-3 NA CASSQYGGRNNEAFF TGCGCCAGCAGCCAATATGGTGGGCGGAATAATGAAGCTTTCTTT
15 many TRBJ2-6 TRBV30 TRBD1 CAWGTDLSGANVLTF TGTGCCTGGGGGACAGACCTCTCTGGGGCCAACGTCCTGACTTTC
9 NA TRBJ2-1 TRBV9 NA CASSVRQFF TGTGCCAGCAGCGTAAGGCAGTTCTTC